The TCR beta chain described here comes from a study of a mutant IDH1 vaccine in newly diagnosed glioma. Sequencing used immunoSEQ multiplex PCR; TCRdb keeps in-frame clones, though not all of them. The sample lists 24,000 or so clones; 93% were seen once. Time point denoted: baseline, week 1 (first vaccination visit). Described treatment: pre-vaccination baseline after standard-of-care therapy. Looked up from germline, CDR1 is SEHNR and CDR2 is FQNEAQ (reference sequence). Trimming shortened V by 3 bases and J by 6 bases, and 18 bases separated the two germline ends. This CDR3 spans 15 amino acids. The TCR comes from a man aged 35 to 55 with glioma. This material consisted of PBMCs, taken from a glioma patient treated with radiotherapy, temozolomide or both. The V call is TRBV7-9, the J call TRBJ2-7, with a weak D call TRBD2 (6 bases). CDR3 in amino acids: CASSFLGGLSGEQYF. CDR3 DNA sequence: TGTGCCAGCAGCTTTTTGGGGGGTTTATCAGGCGAGCAGTACTTC.